These T cell receptor beta chains were read from a single sample in a study of T cell responses to AZD1222 COVID-19 vaccine. Sequencing was performed with immunoSEQ multiplex PCR; in TCRdb, only in-frame clones are kept and a portion is missing. The sample lists 75,000 to 90,000 clones; over 90% were seen once. Sample: peripheral blood, taken on day 0 of AZD1222 vaccination. The source of these receptors is an adult in good health. Each CDR3 is given with its conserved first and last residue. The D gene is left open where the match is weak. Clone size is shown for a subset of rows, as once, few, many or a class of expanded clone.

d_call: .; clone_size: .; j_call: TRBJ1-6; v_call: TRBV5-5; cdr3_aa: CASSLDWGSISYNSPLHF; cdr3_nt: TGTGCCAGCAGCTTGGACTGGGGGTCGATCTCCTATAATTCACCCCTCCACTTT
d_call: .; clone_size: .; j_call: TRBJ2-1; v_call: TRBV29-1; cdr3_aa: CSVEQGKVHNEQFF; cdr3_nt: TGCAGCGTTGAACAGGGGAAGGTTCACAATGAGCAGTTCTTC
d_call: .; clone_size: .; j_call: TRBJ2-2; v_call: TRBV3-1/TRBV3-2; cdr3_aa: CASSPTSINTGELFF; cdr3_nt: TGTGCCAGCAGCCCCACAAGCATCAACACCGGGGAGCTGTTTTTT
d_call: .; clone_size: .; j_call: TRBJ1-1; v_call: TRBV5-4; cdr3_aa: CASSLEFPRNTEAFF; cdr3_nt: TGTGCCAGCAGCTTGGAGTTCCCCCGGAACACTGAAGCTTTCTTT
d_call: .; clone_size: .; j_call: TRBJ1-5; v_call: TRBV19; cdr3_aa: CASSMLGGTRNQPQHF; cdr3_nt: TGTGCCAGTAGTATGTTGGGGGGGACTCGCAATCAGCCCCAGCATTTT
d_call: .; clone_size: .; j_call: TRBJ2-2; v_call: TRBV3-1/TRBV3-2; cdr3_aa: CASSLGTGELFF; cdr3_nt: TGTGCCAGCAGCCTCGGTACCGGGGAGCTGTTTTTT
d_call: .; clone_size: .; j_call: TRBJ1-6; v_call: TRBV6-5; cdr3_aa: CASSSGVLGNSPLHF; cdr3_nt: TGTGCCAGCAGCTCAGGAGTCCTAGGAAATTCACCCCTCCACTTT
d_call: TRBD1; clone_size: .; j_call: TRBJ1-3; v_call: TRBV29-1; cdr3_aa: CSVGEGALSGNTIYF; cdr3_nt: TGCAGCGTTGGGGAGGGGGCACTCTCTGGAAACACCATATATTTT
d_call: TRBD1; clone_size: .; j_call: TRBJ1-2; v_call: TRBV6-2/TRBV6-3; cdr3_aa: CASSYDRGFYGYTF; cdr3_nt: TGTGCCAGCAGTTACGACAGGGGGTTCTATGGCTACACCTTC
d_call: .; clone_size: once; j_call: TRBJ2-7; v_call: TRBV6-2/TRBV6-3; cdr3_aa: CASSYTASYEQYF; cdr3_nt: TGTGCCAGCAGTTACACCGCTTCCTACGAGCAGTACTTC
d_call: .; clone_size: .; j_call: TRBJ1-6; v_call: TRBV7-9; cdr3_aa: CASRPRETSPLHF; cdr3_nt: TGTGCCAGCAGGCCCAGGGAGACTTCACCCCTCCACTTT
d_call: TRBD1; clone_size: .; j_call: TRBJ2-3; v_call: TRBV18; cdr3_aa: CASSGTQGSTDTQYF; cdr3_nt: TGTGCCAGCTCAGGAACACAGGGGTCCACAGATACGCAGTATTTT
d_call: TRBD1; clone_size: .; j_call: TRBJ1-5; v_call: TRBV19; cdr3_aa: CASTRLTGGNQPQHF; cdr3_nt: TGTGCCAGTACCCGTTTAACAGGGGGCAATCAGCCCCAGCATTTT
d_call: TRBD2; clone_size: .; j_call: TRBJ2-2; v_call: TRBV11-2; cdr3_aa: CASSPRTSPNTGELFF; cdr3_nt: TGTGCCAGCAGCCCTCGGACTAGCCCCAACACCGGGGAGCTGTTTTTT
d_call: .; clone_size: .; j_call: TRBJ1-1; v_call: TRBV29-1; cdr3_aa: CSVRPGGTEAFF; cdr3_nt: TGCAGCGTTAGGCCTGGAGGGACTGAAGCTTTCTTT
d_call: TRBD1; clone_size: .; j_call: TRBJ2-3; v_call: TRBV3-1/TRBV3-2; cdr3_aa: CASSQFQGAVDTQYF; cdr3_nt: TGTGCCAGCAGCCAGTTCCAGGGGGCCGTAGATACGCAGTATTTT
d_call: TRBD1; clone_size: .; j_call: TRBJ1-2; v_call: TRBV7-2; cdr3_aa: CASSWDRANYGYTF; cdr3_nt: TGTGCCAGCAGCTGGGACAGGGCGAACTATGGCTACACCTTC
d_call: TRBD1; clone_size: once; j_call: TRBJ1-2; v_call: TRBV7-2; cdr3_aa: CASSTTGDRNYGYTF; cdr3_nt: TGTGCCAGCAGCACGACAGGGGATCGTAACTATGGCTACACCTTC
d_call: .; clone_size: .; j_call: TRBJ2-3; v_call: TRBV4-3; cdr3_aa: CASSQGTRLDTQYF; cdr3_nt: TGCGCCAGCAGCCAAGGGACACGGTTAGATACGCAGTATTTT
d_call: .; clone_size: .; j_call: TRBJ2-3; v_call: TRBV2; cdr3_aa: CASSEARVGTQYF; cdr3_nt: TGTGCCAGCAGTGAAGCGCGGGTGGGTACGCAGTATTTT
d_call: TRBD1; clone_size: .; j_call: TRBJ1-1; v_call: TRBV6-5; cdr3_aa: CASMDTQGAKGEAFF; cdr3_nt: TGTGCCAGCATGGACACCCAGGGGGCGAAGGGTGAAGCTTTCTTT
d_call: .; clone_size: once; j_call: TRBJ2-4; v_call: TRBV6-2/TRBV6-3; cdr3_aa: CASSYSGKAKNIQYF; cdr3_nt: TGTGCCAGCAGTTACTCAGGGAAGGCCAAAAACATTCAGTACTTC
d_call: .; clone_size: .; j_call: TRBJ2-3; v_call: TRBV12-5; cdr3_aa: CASGFAWGAAVDTQYF; cdr3_nt: TGTGCTAGTGGTTTTGCATGGGGGGCGGCCGTAGATACGCAGTATTTT
d_call: .; clone_size: .; j_call: TRBJ1-5; v_call: TRBV28; cdr3_aa: CASRPRGYSNQPQHF; cdr3_nt: TGTGCCAGCAGGCCCCGGGGATATAGCAATCAGCCCCAGCATTTT
d_call: .; clone_size: .; j_call: TRBJ2-2; v_call: TRBV5-1; cdr3_aa: CASSLGSTGELFF; cdr3_nt: TGCGCCAGCAGCTTGGGCAGCACCGGGGAGCTGTTTTTT
d_call: .; clone_size: once; j_call: TRBJ1-5; v_call: TRBV19; cdr3_aa: CASSTLAGGVDNQPQHF; cdr3_nt: TGTGCCAGTAGTACCCTCGCGGGAGGGGTGGACAATCAGCCCCAGCATTTT
d_call: .; clone_size: .; j_call: TRBJ1-3; v_call: TRBV7-2; cdr3_aa: CASSSGPLVSSGNTIYF; cdr3_nt: TGTGCCAGCAGCTCCGGGCCCCTTGTAAGCTCTGGAAACACCATATATTTT
d_call: .; clone_size: .; j_call: TRBJ2-1; v_call: TRBV5-1; cdr3_aa: CASSRDSYNEQFF; cdr3_nt: TGCGCCAGCAGCAGAGACTCCTACAATGAGCAGTTCTTC
d_call: .; clone_size: .; j_call: TRBJ1-5; v_call: TRBV6-5; cdr3_aa: CASSRDQLNQPQHF; cdr3_nt: TGTGCCAGCAGTCGGGACCAGCTGAATCAGCCCCAGCATTTT
d_call: .; clone_size: once; j_call: TRBJ2-7; v_call: TRBV19; cdr3_aa: CASSISRAGRYEQYF; cdr3_nt: TGTGCCAGTAGTATTTCAAGAGCAGGGCGATACGAGCAGTACTTC
d_call: .; clone_size: .; j_call: TRBJ2-7; v_call: TRBV12-3/TRBV12-4; cdr3_aa: CASSTPGYEQYF; cdr3_nt: TGTGCCAGCTCGACCCCCGGGTACGAGCAGTACTTC
d_call: TRBD1; clone_size: once; j_call: TRBJ1-5; v_call: TRBV7-9; cdr3_aa: CASSRGGGQVGQPQHF; cdr3_nt: TGTGCCAGCAGCCGGGGGGGAGGACAGGTAGGTCAGCCCCAGCATTTT
d_call: .; clone_size: .; j_call: TRBJ1-5; v_call: TRBV11-2; cdr3_aa: CASNMEDSNQPQHF; cdr3_nt: TGTGCCAGCAACATGGAAGATAGCAATCAGCCCCAGCATTTT
d_call: TRBD2; clone_size: .; j_call: TRBJ2-1; v_call: TRBV19; cdr3_aa: CASSISLAGGSYNEQFF; cdr3_nt: TGTGCCAGTAGTATATCGCTAGCGGGGGGTTCCTACAATGAGCAGTTCTTC
d_call: .; clone_size: .; j_call: TRBJ2-1; v_call: TRBV6-5; cdr3_aa: CASSYQIVGEQFF; cdr3_nt: TGTGCCAGCAGTTACCAAATAGTGGGTGAGCAGTTCTTC
d_call: .; clone_size: .; j_call: TRBJ2-3; v_call: TRBV7-3; cdr3_aa: CASSAGARRSSSTDTQYF; cdr3_nt: TGTGCCAGCAGCGCGGGTGCCCGGCGGAGCTCTAGCACAGATACGCAGTATTTT
d_call: .; clone_size: once; j_call: TRBJ1-1; v_call: TRBV5-1; cdr3_aa: CASSPQTGNTEAFF; cdr3_nt: TGCGCCAGCAGCCCCCAGACAGGGAACACTGAAGCTTTCTTT
d_call: .; clone_size: .; j_call: TRBJ1-1; v_call: TRBV29-1; cdr3_aa: CSVRSELMNTEAFF; cdr3_nt: TGCAGCGTTCGATCGGAGCTCATGAACACTGAAGCTTTCTTT
d_call: .; clone_size: .; j_call: TRBJ1-2; v_call: TRBV30; cdr3_aa: CAWSVLGKIHLRVEYYGYTF; cdr3_nt: TGTGCCTGGAGTGTACTTGGAAAGATCCACCTCAGGGTGGAGTACTATGGCTACACCTTC
d_call: .; clone_size: once; j_call: TRBJ2-3; v_call: TRBV19; cdr3_aa: CASSPWQGTDTQYF; cdr3_nt: TGTGCCAGTAGTCCTTGGCAGGGAACAGATACGCAGTATTTT